Only a few counts were recorded for the clone carrying this TCR beta chain. Its antigen is undetermined. A universal primer site was created by template switching, with the cDNA bearing unique molecular identifiers. MiXCR, applied by TCRdb to the 5' RACE reads, yields one record per CDR3 protein. The repertoire holds approximately 890,000 distinct CDR3 sequences, 9% to 15% seen once, with around 1.5% in the top ten. CDR3 length equals 16 residues. The germline V gene encodes CDR1 SGHRS and CDR2 YFSETQ. Deletions cut 4 bases from V and 0 bases from J, with 14 bases between. These data are taken from a study of identical twins. Study-wide results and limits: Cord blood's abundant beta clonotypes had fewer insertions, unlike memory repertoires. It was out-of-frame TCR alpha sharing in monozygotic twins that models underestimated.

A further study also used this sample, focusing on yellow fever vaccine responses in identical twins. In that study: Vaccine T cell responses of twins reportedly seemed partly convergent and partly personalized.

This receptor was obtained from a woman between 18 and 30 years old in good health. Sample: PBMCs. The chain joins TRBV5-1 to TRBJ2-4; TRBD1 might be the D (6 bases). The CDR3 sequence is CASSGRDNLAKNIQYF. The DNA of the CDR3 is TGCGCCAGCAGCGGCCGGGACAACCTAGCCAAAAACATTCAGTACTTC.